The rows below give T cell receptor beta chains drawn from one sample of a study of OX40 agonist ivuxolimab in advanced cancers. TCRdb keeps only in-frame clones here, not all; method: immunoSEQ multiplex PCR. The table records approximately 76,000 clones, approximately 83% of them present only once. The source material was CD4+ or CD8+ T cells sorted from blood, sampled in a trial of the OX40 agonist ivuxolimab. These receptors all stem from an adult with an advanced solid tumor such as melanoma, head and neck, liver or kidney cancer. Both conserved end residues are part of each CDR3.

cdr3_aa v_call
CASELANNEQFF TRBV2
CASYWGLSSGNTIYF TRBV2
CASSYSSHGSYEQYF TRBV6-6
CASSKGRNQPQHF TRBV21-1
CAIRASDEQYF TRBV10-3
CASSGSLREQYF TRBV6-1
CASKLAGLTGELFF TRBV7-2
CASSPQGPNSYEQYF TRBV19
CSVGGGAEKLFF TRBV29-1
CAISEPYRRGAGNTQYF TRBV10-3
CATSRDRGIEQFF TRBV15
CASSARAGNTIYF TRBV2
CASSLGTGVQETQYF TRBV7-9
CASSPDKAEAFF TRBV2
CASSLGQQGVRLF TRBV5-1
CASRTGAQPQHF TRBV6-1